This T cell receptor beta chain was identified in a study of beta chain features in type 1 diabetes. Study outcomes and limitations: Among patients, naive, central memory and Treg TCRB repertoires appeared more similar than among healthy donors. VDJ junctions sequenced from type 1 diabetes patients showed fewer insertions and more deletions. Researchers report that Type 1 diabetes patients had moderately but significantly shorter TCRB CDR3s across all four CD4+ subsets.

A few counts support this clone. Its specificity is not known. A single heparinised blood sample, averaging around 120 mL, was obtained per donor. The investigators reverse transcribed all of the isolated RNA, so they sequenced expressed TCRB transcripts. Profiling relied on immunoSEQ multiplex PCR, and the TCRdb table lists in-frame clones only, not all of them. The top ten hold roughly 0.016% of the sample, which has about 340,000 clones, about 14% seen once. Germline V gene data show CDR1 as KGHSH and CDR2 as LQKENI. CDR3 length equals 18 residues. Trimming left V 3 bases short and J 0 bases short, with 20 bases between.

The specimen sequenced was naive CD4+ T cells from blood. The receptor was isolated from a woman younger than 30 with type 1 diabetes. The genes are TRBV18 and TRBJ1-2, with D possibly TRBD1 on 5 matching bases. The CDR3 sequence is CASSPERVGLWANYGYTF. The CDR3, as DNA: TGTGCCAGCTCACCGGAACGGGTGGGACTGTGGGCTAACTATGGCTACACCTTC.